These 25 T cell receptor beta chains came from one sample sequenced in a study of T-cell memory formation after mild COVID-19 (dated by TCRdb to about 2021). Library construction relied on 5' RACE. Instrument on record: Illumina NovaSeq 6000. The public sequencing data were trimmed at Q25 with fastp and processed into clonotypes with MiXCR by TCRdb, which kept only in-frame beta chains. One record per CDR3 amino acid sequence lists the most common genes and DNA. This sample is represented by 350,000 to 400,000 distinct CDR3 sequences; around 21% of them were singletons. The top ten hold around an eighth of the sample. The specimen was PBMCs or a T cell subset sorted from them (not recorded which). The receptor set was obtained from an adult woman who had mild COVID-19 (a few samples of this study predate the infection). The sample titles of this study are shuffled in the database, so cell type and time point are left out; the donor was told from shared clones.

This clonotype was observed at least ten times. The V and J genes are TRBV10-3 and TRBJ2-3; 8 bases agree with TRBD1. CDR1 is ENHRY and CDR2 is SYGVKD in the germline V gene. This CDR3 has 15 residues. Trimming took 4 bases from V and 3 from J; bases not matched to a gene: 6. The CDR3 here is CAISAGQGDTDTQYF. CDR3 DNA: TGTGCCATCAGTGCCGGACAGGGAGATACAGATACGCAGTATTTT.

The CDR3 loop reads CASSYAYSPGDEQYF. CDR3 in DNA: TGTGCCAGCAGCTATGCTTACAGCCCGGGGGACGAGCAGTACTTC. The J gene is TRBJ2-7, the V gene TRBV7-9; D perhaps matches TRBD2 (6 bases). The CDR3 is 15 residues long. Trimming cost V 4 bases and J 5 bases, with 18 bases left between them. The germline gives CDR1 SEHNR, CDR2 FQNEAQ (reference sequence). Full variable domain (rest looked up from reference TRBV7-9 and TRBJ2-7): DTGVSQNPRHKITKRGQNVTFRCDPISEHNRLYWYRQTLGQGPEFLTYFQNEAQLEKSRLLSDRFSAERPKGSFSTLEIQRTEQGDSAMYLCASSYAYSPGDEQYFGPGTRLTVT.

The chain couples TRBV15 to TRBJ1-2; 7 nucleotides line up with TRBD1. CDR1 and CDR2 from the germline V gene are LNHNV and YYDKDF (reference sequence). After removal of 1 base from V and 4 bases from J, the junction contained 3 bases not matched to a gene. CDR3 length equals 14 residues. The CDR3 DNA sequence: TGTGCCACCAGCAGAGGACAGGGTGGCTATGGCTACACCTTC. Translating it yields CATSRGQGGYGYTF.

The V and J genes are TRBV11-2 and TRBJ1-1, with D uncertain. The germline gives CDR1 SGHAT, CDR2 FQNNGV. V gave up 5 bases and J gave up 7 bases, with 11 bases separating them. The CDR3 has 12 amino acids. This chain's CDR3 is CASSRWSDEAFF. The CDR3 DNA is TGTGCCAGCAGCCGGTGGAGTGATGAAGCTTTCTTT.

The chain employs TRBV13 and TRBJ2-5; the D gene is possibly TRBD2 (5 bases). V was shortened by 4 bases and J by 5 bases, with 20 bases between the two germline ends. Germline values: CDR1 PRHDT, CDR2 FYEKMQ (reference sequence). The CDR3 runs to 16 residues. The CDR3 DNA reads TGTGCCAGCAGCTCTCCCCAATGGCTAGCTCCGGAGACCCAGTACTTC. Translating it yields CASSSPQWLAPETQYF.

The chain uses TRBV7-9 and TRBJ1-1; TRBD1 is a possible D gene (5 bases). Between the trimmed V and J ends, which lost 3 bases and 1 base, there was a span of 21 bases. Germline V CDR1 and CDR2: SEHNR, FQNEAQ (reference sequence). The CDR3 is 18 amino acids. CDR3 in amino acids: CASSLGQGRGTGNTEAFF. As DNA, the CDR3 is TGTGCCAGCAGCTTGGGGCAGGGCCGGGGAACGGGGAACACTGAAGCTTTCTTT.

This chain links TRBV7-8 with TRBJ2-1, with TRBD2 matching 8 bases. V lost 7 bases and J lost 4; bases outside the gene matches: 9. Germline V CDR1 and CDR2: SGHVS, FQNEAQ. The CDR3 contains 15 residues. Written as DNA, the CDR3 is TGTGCCAGCAACACCGGGGGGGGAACATACAATGAGCAGTTCTTC. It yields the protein CASNTGGGTYNEQFF.

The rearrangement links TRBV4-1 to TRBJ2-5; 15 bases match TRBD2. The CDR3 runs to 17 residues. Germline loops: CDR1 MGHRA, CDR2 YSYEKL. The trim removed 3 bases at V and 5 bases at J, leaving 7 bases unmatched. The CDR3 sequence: CASSHGGLAGGQETQYF. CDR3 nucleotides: TGCGCCAGCAGCCATGGAGGACTAGCGGGGGGGCAGGAGACCCAGTACTTC.

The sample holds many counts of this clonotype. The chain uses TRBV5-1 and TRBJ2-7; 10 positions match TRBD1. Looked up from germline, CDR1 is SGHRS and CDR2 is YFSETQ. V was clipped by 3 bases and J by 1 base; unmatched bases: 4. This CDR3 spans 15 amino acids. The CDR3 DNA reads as TGCGCCAGCAGCTCTAGACAGGGGGCTTCCTACGAGCAGTACTTC. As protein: CASSSRQGASYEQYF.

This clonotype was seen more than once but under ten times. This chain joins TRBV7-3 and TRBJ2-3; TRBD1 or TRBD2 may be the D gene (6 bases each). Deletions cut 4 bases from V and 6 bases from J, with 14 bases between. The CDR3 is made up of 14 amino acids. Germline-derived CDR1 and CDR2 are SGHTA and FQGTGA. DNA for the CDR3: TGTGCCAGCAGCTCCGGAGGGGGGTTCGATACGCAGTATTTT. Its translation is CASSSGGGFDTQYF.

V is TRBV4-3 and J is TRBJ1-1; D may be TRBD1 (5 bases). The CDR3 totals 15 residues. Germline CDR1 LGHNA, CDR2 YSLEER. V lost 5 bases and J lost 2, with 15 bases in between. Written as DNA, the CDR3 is TGCGCCAGCAGCAAGACCGGGGCCCCTAACACTGAAGCTTTCTTT. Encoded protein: CASSKTGAPNTEAFF.

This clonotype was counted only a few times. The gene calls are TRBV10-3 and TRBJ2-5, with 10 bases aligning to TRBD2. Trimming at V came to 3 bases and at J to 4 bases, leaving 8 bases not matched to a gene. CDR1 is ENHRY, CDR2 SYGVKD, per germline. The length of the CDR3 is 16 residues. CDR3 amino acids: CAISEFEREGRETQYF. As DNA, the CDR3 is TGTGCCATCAGTGAATTTGAGCGGGAGGGGCGAGAGACCCAGTACTTC.

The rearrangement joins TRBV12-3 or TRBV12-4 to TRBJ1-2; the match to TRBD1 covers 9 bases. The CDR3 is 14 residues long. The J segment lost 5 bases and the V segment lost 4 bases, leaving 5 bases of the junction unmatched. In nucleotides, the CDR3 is TGTGCCAGCAGTTCGTCGGGACAGGGTTATGGCTACACCTTC. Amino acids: CASSSSGQGYGYTF.

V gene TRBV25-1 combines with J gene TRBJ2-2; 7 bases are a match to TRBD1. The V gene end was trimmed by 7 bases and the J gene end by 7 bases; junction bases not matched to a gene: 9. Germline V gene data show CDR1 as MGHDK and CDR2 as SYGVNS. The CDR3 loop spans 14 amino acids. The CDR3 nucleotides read TGTGCCAGCAAAGGCAGGGGGTTCATCGGGGAGCTGTTTTTT. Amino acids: CASKGRGFIGELFF.

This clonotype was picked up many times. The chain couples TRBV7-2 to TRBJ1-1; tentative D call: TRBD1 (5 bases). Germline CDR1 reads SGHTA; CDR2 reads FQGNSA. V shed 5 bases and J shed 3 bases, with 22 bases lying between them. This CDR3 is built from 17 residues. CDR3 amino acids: CASSPQVGGGLDTEAFF. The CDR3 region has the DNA TGTGCCAGCAGCCCACAGGTTGGGGGGGGGTTGGACACTGAAGCTTTCTTT.

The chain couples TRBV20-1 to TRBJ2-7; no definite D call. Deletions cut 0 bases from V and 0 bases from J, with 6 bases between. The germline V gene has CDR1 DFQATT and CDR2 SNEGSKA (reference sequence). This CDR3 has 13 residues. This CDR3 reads CSARDPLSYEQYF. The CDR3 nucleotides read TGCAGTGCTAGAGATCCTCTCTCCTACGAGCAGTACTTC.

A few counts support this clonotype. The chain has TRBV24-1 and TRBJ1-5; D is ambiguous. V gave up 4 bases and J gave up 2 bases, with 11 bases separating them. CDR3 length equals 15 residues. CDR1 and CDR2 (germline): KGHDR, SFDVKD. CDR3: CATSENNIGNQPQHF. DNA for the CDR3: TGTGCCACCAGTGAAAACAACATTGGCAATCAGCCCCAGCATTTT.

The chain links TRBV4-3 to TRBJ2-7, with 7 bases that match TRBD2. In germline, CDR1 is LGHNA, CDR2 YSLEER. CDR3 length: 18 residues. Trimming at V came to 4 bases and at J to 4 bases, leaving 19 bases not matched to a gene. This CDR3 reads CASSLQTTGEGLSYEQYF. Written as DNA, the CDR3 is TGCGCCAGCAGCCTCCAAACGACGGGGGAGGGACTTTCATACGAGCAGTACTTC.

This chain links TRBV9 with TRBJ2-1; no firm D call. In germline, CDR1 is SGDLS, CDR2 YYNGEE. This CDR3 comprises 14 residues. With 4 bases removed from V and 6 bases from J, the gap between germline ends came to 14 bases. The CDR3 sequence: CASSLPPWGNEQFF. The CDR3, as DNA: TGTGCCAGCAGCCTACCCCCATGGGGCAATGAGCAGTTCTTC. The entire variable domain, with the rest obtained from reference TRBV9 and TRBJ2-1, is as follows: DSGVTQTPKHLITATGQRVTLRCSPRSGDLSVYWYQQSLDQGLQFLIQYYNGEERAKGNILERFSAQQFPDLHSELNLSSLELGDSALYFCASSLPPWGNEQFFGPGTRLTVL.

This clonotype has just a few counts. The CDR3, as DNA: TGTGCCAGCAGCGTCGGTGCGAGCTCCTACGAGCAGTACTTC. Its protein product is CASSVGASSYEQYF. The chain links TRBV9 to TRBJ2-7; D is ambiguous. CDR1 and CDR2 from the germline V gene are SGDLS and YYNGEE. The ends were cut back, 2 bases at V and 0 bases at J, with 9 bases in the middle. This CDR3 has 14 residues.

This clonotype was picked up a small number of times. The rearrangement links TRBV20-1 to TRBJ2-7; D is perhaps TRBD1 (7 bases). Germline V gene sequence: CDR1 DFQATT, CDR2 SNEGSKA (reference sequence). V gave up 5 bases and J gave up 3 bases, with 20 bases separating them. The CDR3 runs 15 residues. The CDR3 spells CSAYLRLDRDYEQYF. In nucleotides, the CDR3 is TGCAGTGCTTACCTCCGACTAGACAGGGACTACGAGCAGTACTTC.

The CDR3 DNA follows: TGTGCCAGCAGTTTATTCACGCAGGTCTCTGGAAACACCATATATTTT. Protein product: CASSLFTQVSGNTIYF. This rearrangement joins TRBV12-3 or TRBV12-4 to TRBJ1-3, with D unclear. The CDR3 runs to 16 residues. V dropped 2 bases and J dropped 0 bases, with 11 bases sitting between them.

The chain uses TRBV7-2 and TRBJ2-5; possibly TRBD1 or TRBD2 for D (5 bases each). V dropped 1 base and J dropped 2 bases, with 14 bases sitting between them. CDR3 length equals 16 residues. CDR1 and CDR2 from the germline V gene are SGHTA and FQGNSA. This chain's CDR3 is CASSLVARGGQETQYF. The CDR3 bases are TGTGCCAGCAGCTTAGTAGCGCGTGGGGGACAAGAGACCCAGTACTTC.

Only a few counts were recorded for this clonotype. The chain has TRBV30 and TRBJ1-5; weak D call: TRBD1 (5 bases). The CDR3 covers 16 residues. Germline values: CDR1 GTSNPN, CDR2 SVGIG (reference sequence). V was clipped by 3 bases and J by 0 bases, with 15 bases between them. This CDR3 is CAWSDTGLYSNQPQHF. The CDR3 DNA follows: TGTGCCTGGAGCGATACAGGATTGTATAGCAATCAGCCCCAGCATTTT. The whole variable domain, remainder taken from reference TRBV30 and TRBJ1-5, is SQTIHQWPATLVQPVGSPLSLECTVEGTSNPNLYWYRQAAGRGLQLLFYSVGIGQISSEVPQNLSASRPQDRQFILSSKKLLLSDSGFYLCAWSDTGLYSNQPQHFGDGTRLSIL.

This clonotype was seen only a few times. CDR3 bases: TGTGCCAGCAGTTTCTCCGACAGGGGCCCCTACGAGCAGTACTTC. It translates to CASSFSDRGPYEQYF. The chain combines TRBV7-8 with TRBJ2-7; 8 nucleotides line up with TRBD1. Germline values: CDR1 SGHVS, CDR2 FQNEAQ. The CDR3 totals 15 residues. The junction had 9 bases not matched to a gene; V was cut back by 6 bases and J by 2 bases.